Below, 32 T cell receptor beta chains from the same sample are listed, as sequenced in a study of blood T cell repertoires in COVID-19 (TCRdb year 2020). The library was made by the immunoSEQ multiplex PCR assay. The table comes from immuneACCESS by way of TCRdb, which keeps in-frame sequences with V and J called. Part of the clones is missing from these tables; in studies checked, under half for an unresolved V gene and the rest for unknown reasons. This sample has 250,000 to 400,000 clones in its table, and over 75% of those were observed once. The ten biggest clones cover approximately 5.3% of the sample. Sequencing used PBMCs or T cells enriched from blood (not recorded which). Receptors originate from a woman aged 25 to 39 who had recovered from COVID-19.

The CDR3 here is CASRPDRGIREQYF. The CDR3 DNA reads as TGTGCCAGCAGACCGGACAGGGGAATACGCGAGCAGTACTTC. The J gene is TRBJ2-7, the V gene TRBV6-5; 9 positions agree with TRBD1. From germline, CDR1 is MNHEY and CDR2 SVGAGI. Trimming at V came to 6 bases and at J to 6 bases, leaving 9 bases not matched to a gene. The CDR3 sequence is 14 residues long.

This sequence joins TRBV19 and TRBJ1-1; 9 bases line up with TRBD1. The CDR3 has 14 residues. V lost 3 bases, J lost 4 bases, and 3 bases stayed unmatched. Germline CDR1 and CDR2: LNHDA and SQIVND (reference sequence). The CDR3 DNA follows: TGTGCCAGTAGTATCGGGGGACAGGGCACTGAAGCTTTCTTT. This encodes CASSIGGQGTEAFF.

The rearrangement joins TRBV27 to TRBJ2-7; no clear D gene. The CDR3 extends over 13 amino acids. Germline CDR1 and CDR2: MNHEY and SMNVEV (reference sequence). Trimming removed 2 bases from V and 4 bases from J, with 9 bases in between. In nucleotides, the CDR3 is TGTGCCAGCAGTTTAACTGTGTTATACGAGCAGTACTTC. As protein: CASSLTVLYEQYF.

V is TRBV2 and J is TRBJ2-1, with 8 bases aligning to TRBD2. V trimming: 8 bases; J trimming: 4 bases; junction bases outside the gene matches: 4. CDR1 and CDR2 (germline): SNHLY, FYNNEI. This CDR3 spans 13 amino acids. The CDR3 is CASERGLYNEQFF. As DNA, the CDR3 is TGTGCCAGCGAGCGGGGGTTGTACAATGAGCAGTTCTTC.

The table lists this clone with a few counts. In DNA form, the CDR3 reads TGCGCCAGCAGCCACCCTGGACAGGGTAACTATGGCTACACCTTC. This codes for CASSHPGQGNYGYTF. The chain has TRBV4-1 and TRBJ1-2, with 8 bases identical to TRBD1. The length of the CDR3 is 15 residues. Germline trimming cut 3 bases from V and 1 base from J; bases unmatched to any gene: 4. Germline-derived CDR1 and CDR2 are MGHRA and YSYEKL.

This sequence joins TRBV5-5 and TRBJ1-2; the match to TRBD1 covers 7 bases. The length of the CDR3 is 17 residues. J was trimmed by 3 bases and V by 0 bases; bases with no gene match: 11. Germline-derived CDR1 and CDR2 are SGHKS and YYEKEE (reference sequence). In DNA, the CDR3 is TGTGCCAGCAGCTTGGGGGACAGTGGAACCTTGTACTATGGCTACACCTTC. As protein: CASSLGDSGTLYYGYTF.

The V call is TRBV21-1, the J call TRBJ2-7; the DNA was not compared with TRBD2, the D call given in the table. TRBV21-1 is classified as a pseudogene. The CDR3 extends over 13 amino acids. CDR3 nucleotides: TGTGCCAGCAGGAAGGGGAGGGACCACGAGCAGTACTTC. Translating gives CASRKGRDHEQYF.

The V and J genes are TRBV19 and TRBJ1-6, with 7 bases identical to TRBD1. The CDR3 runs 18 residues. The germline V gene encodes CDR1 LNHDA and CDR2 SQIVND (reference sequence). Trimming removed 3 bases from V and 0 bases from J; junction bases left unmatched: 8. The CDR3 region is CASSIGAWDSSYNSPLHF. For the CDR3, the DNA is TGTGCCAGTAGTATTGGGGCGTGGGACAGCTCCTATAATTCACCCCTCCACTTT.

This chain connects TRBV28 to TRBJ1-2; D is undetermined. Trimming took off 4 bases at V and 7 bases at J, with 10 bases between the two ends. CDR1 MDHEN and CDR2 SYDVKM come from the germline V gene. This CDR3 comprises 12 residues. The CDR3 sequence is CASSSPRGGYTF. CDR3 DNA sequence: TGTGCCAGCAGTTCTCCCCGGGGTGGCTACACCTTC.

This clone occurred once. V usage is TRBV28 and J usage is TRBJ1-1; 8 bases map to TRBD1. Germline V gene sequence: CDR1 MDHEN, CDR2 SYDVKM. The CDR3 totals 13 residues. V lost 4 bases and J lost 7; bases outside the gene matches: 5. The CDR3 region has the DNA TGTGCCAGCAGTTCCAGACAGGGGAGTGAAGCTTTCTTT. Translating it yields CASSSRQGSEAFF.

In this sample, this clone turned up a few times. The genes are TRBV10-3 and TRBJ2-7; TRBD2 matches 9 bases. J gave up 2 bases and V 8 bases, and 13 bases lay outside the gene matches. Germline V gene sequence: CDR1 ENHRY, CDR2 SYGVKD. The CDR3 covers 16 residues. CDR3 protein: CAIAAPPSGATYEQYF. CDR3 nucleotide sequence: TGTGCCATCGCCGCCCCCCCTAGCGGGGCCACCTACGAGCAGTACTTC.

The chain uses TRBV10-3 and TRBJ2-1; 8 bases map to TRBD1. The CDR3 consists of 13 residues. The junction had 6 bases not matched to a gene; V was cut back by 7 bases and J by 7 bases. Germline V CDR1 and CDR2: ENHRY, SYGVKD. The CDR3 DNA follows: TGTGCCATCAAAGGACAGGGCGAGAATGAGCAGTTCTTC. This gives the protein CAIKGQGENEQFF.

This rearrangement joins TRBV19 to TRBJ1-2, with 8 bases fitting TRBD1. After removal of 6 bases from V and 0 bases from J, the junction contained 3 bases not matched to a gene. Germline V gene lookup returns CDR1 LNHDA and CDR2 SQIVND (reference sequence). The CDR3 is 14 amino acids. The CDR3 DNA reads as TGTGCCAGTAGGGAGGACAGGGCTAACTATGGCTACACCTTC. It yields the protein CASREDRANYGYTF.

J is TRBJ1-1 and V is TRBV2; 12 bases fit TRBD1. The CDR3 covers 15 residues. Unmatched junction bases numbered 7, after V lost 7 bases and J lost 4 bases. The germline gives CDR1 SNHLY, CDR2 FYNNEI. CDR3 residues: CASIPVGQGATEAFF. The CDR3 DNA reads TGTGCCAGCATTCCCGTGGGACAGGGGGCCACTGAAGCTTTCTTT.

The V gene is TRBV5-1, the J gene TRBJ1-1; 7 bases map to TRBD1. CDR1 SGHRS and CDR2 YFSETQ come from the germline V gene. The CDR3 covers 15 residues. Unmatched junction bases numbered 9, after V lost 4 bases and J lost 3 bases. This CDR3 reads CASSQTGEVDTEAFF. The CDR3 bases are TGCGCCAGCAGCCAAACAGGGGAGGTGGACACTGAAGCTTTCTTT. The whole variable domain, remainder taken from reference TRBV5-1 and TRBJ1-1, is KAGVTQTPRYLIKTRGQQVTLSCSPISGHRSVSWYQQTPGQGLQFLFEYFSETQRNKGNFPGRFSGRQFSNSRSEMNVSTLELGDSALYLCASSQTGEVDTEAFFGQGTRLTVV.

The chain is built from TRBV19 and TRBJ1-3, with D possibly matching TRBD1 (5 bases). The germline V gene has CDR1 LNHDA and CDR2 SQIVND (reference sequence). The CDR3 sequence is 15 residues long. The germline V and J ends were trimmed by 7 bases and 0 bases, with 13 bases remaining between them. The CDR3 sequence is CASTNGGFSGNTIYF. In DNA, the CDR3 is TGTGCCAGTACGAACGGGGGTTTCTCTGGAAACACCATATATTTT.

This clone was counted once. V is TRBV15 and J is TRBJ1-1, with 9 bases aligning to TRBD1. Germline V gene data show CDR1 as LNHNV and CDR2 as YYDKDF (reference sequence). V gave up 0 bases and J gave up 1 base; unmatched junction bases: 12. The CDR3 spans 19 residues. CDR3 region: CATSRDMWSLDRGNTEAFF. In nucleotides, the CDR3 is TGTGCCACCAGCAGAGATATGTGGTCCCTGGACAGGGGGAACACTGAAGCTTTCTTT.

This clone was recorded only once. The V and J genes are TRBV6-5 and TRBJ1-2; perhaps TRBD1 as D (6 bases). CDR1 is MNHEY and CDR2 is SVGAGI in the germline V gene. CDR3 length: 13 amino acids. The V and J ends lost 6 bases and 1 base respectively, with 9 bases between them. The CDR3 DNA reads as TGTGCCAGCAGCCAGGACAGTAACTATGGCTACACCTTC. Residues: CASSQDSNYGYTF.

V is TRBV5-1 and J is TRBJ2-2; a possible D gene is TRBD2 (5 bases). Looked up from germline, CDR1 is SGHRS and CDR2 is YFSETQ. This CDR3 has 14 residues. Trimming pared 1 base from V and 3 bases from J, leaving 7 bases between. Here the CDR3 DNA reads TGCGCCAGCAGCTTGACTAGTCACACCGGGGAGCTGTTTTTT. Its protein is CASSLTSHTGELFF.

This clone has more than one count but fewer than ten. V gene TRBV7-3 combines with J gene TRBJ2-1; TRBD2 matches 11 bases. From germline, CDR1 is SGHTA and CDR2 FQGTGA. This CDR3 spans 15 amino acids. After removal of 4 bases from V and 6 bases from J, the junction contained 5 bases not matched to a gene. CDR3: CASSSGLADLNEQFF. The CDR3 DNA follows: TGTGCCAGCAGCTCGGGACTAGCGGACCTCAATGAGCAGTTCTTC.

CDR3 sequence reads: CASSHGSYEQYF. The CDR3 DNA reads as TGCGCCAGCAGCCACGGTTCCTACGAGCAGTACTTC. This chain joins TRBV4-3 and TRBJ2-7; unclear D gene. Germline CDR1 LGHNA, CDR2 YSLEER. The CDR3 extends over 12 amino acids. Between the trimmed V and J ends, which lost 3 bases and 1 base, there was a span of 4 bases.

The rearrangement links TRBV7-8 to TRBJ1-1; tentative D call: TRBD1 (6 bases). The length of the CDR3 is 17 residues. Germline V gives CDR1 SGHVS, CDR2 FQNEAQ. The V end was cut by 5 bases, the J end by 0 bases, with 19 bases between. The DNA of the CDR3 is TGTGCCAGCAGCCGCCTCCCTCAGGGGACCCTGAACACTGAAGCTTTCTTT. It translates to CASSRLPQGTLNTEAFF. The variable domain in full, completed from reference TRBV7-8 and TRBJ1-1, reads GAGVSQSPRYKVAKRGQDVALRCDPISGHVSLFWYQQALGQGPEFLTYFQNEAQLDKSGLPSDRFFAERPEGSVSTLKIQRTQQEDSAVYLCASSRLPQGTLNTEAFFGQGTRLTVV.

To note about this clone: This sample includes further DNA sequences coding for the same CDR3. The rearrangement uses TRBV5-1 and TRBJ2-7, with 7 bases lining up with TRBD1. In germline, CDR1 is SGHRS, CDR2 YFSETQ. V lost 0 bases and J lost 5; bases outside the gene matches: 2. The CDR3 length is 13 residues. CDR3 nucleotide sequence: TGCGCCAGCAGCTTGGGACAGGGCAACGAGCAGTACTTC. Residues: CASSLGQGNEQYF.

The table lists this clone with a count of one. The CDR3 spells CASSLGQAYRDSTDTQYF. In nucleotides, the CDR3 is TGTGCCAGCAGTCTAGGACAGGCGTACCGAGATAGCACAGATACGCAGTATTTT. This chain connects TRBV2 to TRBJ2-3; 7 positions match TRBD1. Germline values: CDR1 SNHLY, CDR2 FYNNEI. The length of the CDR3 is 18 residues. Trimming at V came to 5 bases and at J to 0 bases, leaving 14 bases not matched to a gene.

V usage is TRBV19 and J usage is TRBJ1-3; 7 nucleotides agree with TRBD1. CDR3 length: 13 residues. V lost 10 bases to trimming and J lost 2 bases; unmatched junction nucleotides: 5. Germline V gives CDR1 LNHDA, CDR2 SQIVND (reference sequence). The CDR3 spells CATAQGTGNTIYF. The CDR3 DNA sequence: TGTGCCACCGCACAGGGGACTGGAAACACCATATATTTT. The whole variable domain, remainder taken from reference TRBV19 and TRBJ1-3, is DGGITQSPKYLFRKEGQNVTLSCEQNLNHDAMYWYRQDPGQGLRLIYYSQIVNDFQKGDIAEGYSVSREKKESFPLTVTSAQKNPTAFYLCATAQGTGNTIYFGEGSWLTVV.

This clone appeared a single time. This sequence joins TRBV29-1 and TRBJ1-2; D might be TRBD1 (5 bases). Germline V gives CDR1 SQVTM, CDR2 ANQGSEA. This CDR3 spans 15 amino acids. V dropped 0 bases and J dropped 5 bases, with 16 bases sitting between them. This chain's CDR3 is CSVEDPSDSTYGYTF. In DNA, the CDR3 is TGCAGCGTTGAAGATCCCTCTGACAGCACTTATGGCTACACCTTC.

The V gene is TRBV18, the J gene TRBJ2-3; no clear D gene. Germline V lookup: CDR1 KGHSH, CDR2 LQKENI. The CDR3 runs to 16 residues. The ends were cut back, 3 bases at V and 4 bases at J, with 17 bases in the middle. In DNA, the CDR3 is TGTGCCAGCTCACCCGGTCCCCCAGGATCGGCAGATACGCAGTATTTT. This sequence encodes CASSPGPPGSADTQYF.

The sample holds one count of this clone. CDR3 nucleotides: TGTGCCAGCAGTGCAGACCCCCCGGACAGGTCGGGGGGCTACACCTTC. Translating gives CASSADPPDRSGGYTF. The chain is built from TRBV6-1 and TRBJ1-2; the match to TRBD1 covers 7 bases. Germline lookup yields CDR1 MNHNS and CDR2 SASEGT. The CDR3 runs 16 residues. Trimming at V came to 4 bases and at J to 8 bases, leaving 16 bases not matched to a gene.

This clone came up once. The J gene is TRBJ1-5, the V gene TRBV27; D is unclear. Per the germline V gene, CDR1 is MNHEY and CDR2 is SMNVEV (reference sequence). Trimming took 4 bases from V and 10 from J, leaving 20 bases between them. The CDR3 runs to 15 residues. CDR3 sequence reads: CASSSLLGINRPQHF. The CDR3 nucleotides are TGTGCCAGCAGTTCTCTCCTCGGGATCAATCGACCCCAGCATTTT.

This sequence joins TRBV7-2 and TRBJ2-5, with a weak D call TRBD2 (7 bases). CDR1 is SGHTA and CDR2 is FQGNSA in the germline V gene. CDR3 length equals 13 residues. The V end was cut by 7 bases, the J end by 4 bases, with 13 bases between. The CDR3 DNA reads TGTGCCAGCACCACTAGGGGGGGAGAGACCCAGTACTTC. Translated: CASTTRGGETQYF.

The chain uses TRBV19 and TRBJ1-2; D might be TRBD1 (5 bases). This CDR3 is built from 16 residues. Germline loops: CDR1 LNHDA, CDR2 SQIVND (reference sequence). With 8 bases removed from V and 8 bases from J, the gap between germline ends came to 27 bases. The CDR3 region has the DNA TGTGCCAGTGGTGGCCCAGGGCTCCATATAGAGTGGGGCTACACCTTC. Its protein product is CASGGPGLHIEWGYTF.

The chain is built from TRBV4-2 and TRBJ1-1; no clear D gene. This CDR3 has 13 residues. Germline CDR1 reads LGHNA; CDR2 reads YNFKEQ. V shed 1 base and J shed 6 bases, with 9 bases lying between them. This CDR3 reads CASSQGGFPEAFF. The CDR3 DNA reads TGTGCCAGCAGCCAAGGCGGGTTCCCTGAAGCTTTCTTT.